The source of this TCR beta chain is a study of response to subunit inactivated influenza vaccine. TCRdb re-called the RT-PCR reads through MiXCR, storing one row per CDR3 protein. The repertoire holds approximately 530,000 distinct CDR3 sequences, 7.5% to 8.5% seen once, with 10% to 15% in the top ten. General study findings and limits: The study's authors posited that every seasonal influenza vaccination enlists few new T cells.

CDR1 and CDR2 (germline): DFQATT, SNEGSKA (reference sequence). V gave up 6 bases and J gave up 1 base, with 7 bases separating them. The CDR3 runs 12 residues. At least ten counts were recorded for this clonotype. What it recognizes is unknown. V usage is TRBV20-1 and J usage is TRBJ2-1; the D is unclear. Here the sequenced sample was PBMCs from blood, taken approximately 25 months after vaccination. This receptor was obtained from a man aged 45-69 years who received an inactivated influenza vaccine. DNA of the CDR3: TGCAGTGCCCAAGGATCCTACAATGAGCAGTTCTTC. Translating gives CSAQGSYNEQFF.